Below are 18 T cell receptor beta chains sequenced from a single sample in a study of OX40 agonist ivuxolimab in advanced cancers. TCRdb keeps only in-frame clones here, not all; method: immunoSEQ multiplex PCR. The sample contains some 97,000 clones, around 91% of which appear only once. Sequencing was performed on CD4+ or CD8+ T cells sorted from blood, taken in a trial of the OX40 agonist ivuxolimab. These receptors were collected from an adult with an advanced solid tumor such as melanoma, head and neck, liver or kidney cancer.

The DNA for the CDR3 is TGTGCCAGCAGTCTCACTCGTGGTGAGCAGTTCTTC. Its protein is CASSLTRGEQFF. The V call is TRBV6-1, the J call TRBJ2-1; D unclear. The ends were cut back, 5 bases at V and 9 bases at J, with 11 bases in the middle. Germline lookup yields CDR1 MNHNS and CDR2 SASEGT. The length of the CDR3 is 12 residues.

V gene TRBV6-1 combines with J gene TRBJ1-4; 7 nucleotides line up with TRBD1. The CDR3 is 13 amino acids. CDR1 and CDR2 from the germline V gene are MNHNS and SASEGT. V shed 7 bases and J 7 bases; nucleotides not matched to a gene: 6. CDR3 residues: CASILQGSEKLFF. CDR3 DNA: TGTGCCAGCATATTACAGGGGAGTGAAAAACTGTTTTTT.

The V call is TRBV5-1, the J call TRBJ2-3, with a possible D match to TRBD1 (5 bases). Germline V gene lookup returns CDR1 SGHRS and CDR2 YFSETQ. V was pared by 2 bases and J by 0 bases, with 10 bases between. The CDR3 totals 15 residues. Written as DNA, the CDR3 is TGCGCCAGCAGCTTAGGGGTACACAGCACAGATACGCAGTATTTT. The encoded protein is CASSLGVHSTDTQYF.

The chain carries TRBV11-3 and TRBJ2-1; TRBD1 aligns across 8 bases. V was clipped by 5 bases and J by 2 bases; unmatched bases: 8. Germline V lookup: CDR1 SGHNT, CDR2 YENEEA. This CDR3 has 16 amino acids. The CDR3 loop is CASSPQGQAAYNEQFF. As DNA, the CDR3 is TGTGCCAGCAGCCCTCAGGGACAGGCGGCCTACAATGAGCAGTTCTTC.

The chain combines TRBV9 with TRBJ2-5, with D possibly TRBD2 on 5 matching bases. Trimming took off 0 bases at V and 4 bases at J, with 10 bases between the two ends. CDR1 is SGDLS and CDR2 is YYNGEE in the germline V gene. The CDR3 runs to 14 residues. This chain's CDR3 is CASSVGLAGETQYF. In DNA, the CDR3 is TGTGCCAGCAGCGTAGGTCTAGCCGGAGAGACCCAGTACTTC.

The chain carries TRBV6-1 and TRBJ1-2, with TRBD1 identical over 7 bases. The CDR3 has 13 residues. The germline gives CDR1 MNHNS, CDR2 SASEGT. Trimming took 9 bases from V and 0 from J; bases not matched to a gene: 4. Written as DNA, the CDR3 is TGTGCCAGATCACAGGGGCCTAACTATGGCTACACCTTC. Translated, it gives CARSQGPNYGYTF.

This clone was found once. The rearrangement links TRBV10-2 to TRBJ2-1; 12 bases fit TRBD2. The J segment lost 7 bases and the V segment lost 9 bases, leaving 7 bases of the junction unmatched. In germline, CDR1 is WSHSY, CDR2 SAAADI. The CDR3 loop spans 14 amino acids. The chain's CDR3 is CASALAGGINEQFF. CDR3 DNA sequence: TGCGCCAGTGCTCTAGCGGGAGGGATAAATGAGCAGTTCTTC.

The CDR3 protein is CASLGKGIEGYTF. CDR3 bases: TGTGCCAGCCTGGGGAAGGGTATTGAAGGCTACACCTTC. The gene calls are TRBV6-6 and TRBJ1-2; D ambiguous. From germline, CDR1 is MNHNY and CDR2 SVGAGI (reference sequence). CDR3 length equals 13 residues. V lost 8 bases and J lost 8, with 18 bases in between.

This chain joins TRBV28 and TRBJ2-7; 7 bases fit TRBD1. The V gene end was trimmed by 4 bases and the J gene end by 10 bases; junction bases not matched to a gene: 13. Germline-derived CDR1 and CDR2 are MDHEN and SYDVKM. The CDR3 length is 14 residues. The CDR3 loop reads CASSWTGSPRPQYF. CDR3 coding DNA: TGTGCCAGCAGTTGGACAGGATCCCCTCGCCCCCAGTACTTC.

A note on this clone: One end of the junction fails to match germline, which may point to a read error. Other DNA variants within this sample encode the same CDR3. The gene calls are TRBV4-2 and TRBJ2-5, with a tentative D call TRBD2 (6 bases). The CDR3 covers 12 residues. Germline CDR1 and CDR2: LGHNA and YNFKEQ. CDR3 region: CASSQGRETQYF. CDR3 nucleotides: TGTGCCAGCAGCCAAGGTCGGGAGACTCAGTACTTC.

The sample holds one count of this clone. V is TRBV11-3 and J is TRBJ2-1, with 7 bases aligning to TRBD2. This CDR3 has 15 amino acids. Germline CDR1 is SGHNT and CDR2 is YENEEA. Germline trimming cut 1 base from V and 6 bases from J; bases unmatched to any gene: 6. The CDR3 loop reads CASSLVASGFNEQFF. CDR3 nucleotide sequence: TGTGCCAGCAGCTTAGTCGCTAGCGGATTCAATGAGCAGTTCTTC.

The chain is built from TRBV6-5 and TRBJ2-7; 9 nucleotides match TRBD1. Germline trimming cut 7 bases from V and 4 bases from J; bases unmatched to any gene: 5. The CDR3 is 13 amino acids. CDR1 and CDR2 from the germline V gene are MNHEY and SVGAGI. In nucleotides, the CDR3 is TGTGCCAGCACCCCGGACAGGGGATACGAGCAGTACTTC. Residues: CASTPDRGYEQYF.

The genes are TRBV2 and TRBJ2-2; D perhaps matches TRBD2 (7 bases). CDR1 is SNHLY and CDR2 is FYNNEI in the germline V gene. Trimming took 7 bases from V and 6 from J, leaving 18 bases between them. This CDR3 has 15 residues. The CDR3 coding sequence is TGTGCCAGCACGTGGGGGAGGGGGATGGCCGGGGAGCTGTTTTTT. Translation gives CASTWGRGMAGELFF.

With respect to this clone: This CDR3 fails to terminate in the conserved phenylalanine or tryptophan, so it likely reflects a read error. It is unclear where the CDR3 begins or ends on the DNA, so no DNA is shown, and the CDR3 is as TCRdb lists it. The V gene is TRBV10-3, the J gene TRBJ1-5. The CDR3 numbers 8 amino acids, ends counted. The V gene's germline CDR1 is ENHRY and CDR2 SYGVKD. The CDR3 here is CAISPVVE.

The J gene is TRBJ1-4, the V gene TRBV6-1, with D possibly being TRBD1 (5 bases). The V end lost 3 bases, the J end lost 0 bases, and 11 bases lay between the germline ends. The CDR3 totals 16 residues. The V gene's germline CDR1 is MNHNS and CDR2 SASEGT. This CDR3 reads CASSDRGGATNEKLFF. The CDR3 DNA reads TGTGCCAGCAGTGATAGGGGCGGTGCAACTAATGAAAAACTGTTTTTT.

The J gene is TRBJ1-1, the V gene TRBV7-9; 8 nucleotides line up with TRBD1. Trimming removed 4 bases from V and 9 bases from J; junction bases left unmatched: 10. This CDR3 region has 14 residues. Germline V gene lookup returns CDR1 SEHNR and CDR2 FQNEAQ (reference sequence). Here the CDR3 DNA reads TGTGCCAGCAGCTCCGGACAGGGCACCGCCCAAGCTTTCTTT. This translates into CASSSGQGTAQAFF.

This chain links TRBV28 with TRBJ2-2; D unresolved. V lost 6 bases and J lost 7, with 9 bases in between. The germline gives CDR1 MDHEN, CDR2 SYDVKM. This CDR3 spans 12 amino acids. The CDR3 nucleotides are TGTGCCAGCAGCCCCCCAGGCGGGGAGCTGTTTTTT. It codes for CASSPPGGELFF.

The J gene is TRBJ1-1, the V gene TRBV2; TRBD1 matches at 7 bases. The V segment lost 9 bases and the J segment 0 bases; nucleotides outside the gene matches: 10. The V gene's germline CDR1 is SNHLY and CDR2 FYNNEI. There are 15 residues in the CDR3. The CDR3 sequence is CARTGTATMNTEAFF. CDR3 in DNA: TGTGCCAGGACCGGGACAGCCACGATGAACACTGAAGCTTTCTTT.